This TCR beta chain was captured by sequencing in a study of beta chain features in type 1 diabetes. Study-level results: Patients and controls would share equally any PCR tilt toward shorter templates. The study found moderately but significantly shorter TCRB CDR3s in all four CD4+ subsets of Type 1 diabetes patients.

The V end was cut by 1 base, the J end by 5 bases, with 3 bases between. Germline V gene lookup returns CDR1 SGHDT and CDR2 YYEEEE. The CDR3 length is 11 residues. A single heparinised draw of about 100 mL on average was taken per donor. Sorting produced populations that all topped 98% purity. Since all of the isolated RNA was reverse transcribed, expressed TCRB transcripts were what got sequenced. Measured with immunoSEQ multiplex PCR; TCRdb has only the in-frame clones, and not every one. The sample holds around 450,000 clones, roughly an eighth seen once. In this sample, this clone turned up a few times. Antigen specificity is unknown.

The chain is built from TRBV5-6 and TRBJ1-1, with D uncertain. Sequencing was performed on naive CD4+ T cells from blood. The clonotype was recovered from a woman under 30 in good health. Here the CDR3 DNA reads TGTGCCAGCAGCTTGTGGACTGAAGCTTTCTTT. Residues: CASSLWTEAFF.